The text below deals with one T cell receptor beta chain. This clonotype occurred many times. The specificity of this receptor is unknown. Base qualities are not provided; no much larger clone lies one nucleotide away. Receptors were amplified or captured by RACE. The instrument was a NextSeq 500. During library preparation, unique molecular identifiers were attached to individual cDNA molecules so that TCRs could be counted quantitatively and reproducibly. For every blood RNA sample, sequencing covered both the TCR alpha and TCR beta chains. Processing in the source paper ran as follows. A median of approximately 100,000 TCRs per sample was observed, with a range of roughly 20,000 to 750,000. The Decombinator software suite was used to annotate the V, J and CDR3 of the TCR reads. Every sample was subsampled to the same number of TCRs (28,000) for the PS versus PT1 abundance plots. TCRs were defined as expanded if absent before sensitization and observed at least eight times at the 2-week time point. The public reads were reanalyzed by TCRdb: fastp trimming at Q25, MiXCR alignment, in-frame beta chains only. Each record represents a unique CDR3 protein, reported with the most common genes and DNA among its rows. These V and J calls derive from TCRdb rather than the authors' analysis. This sample lists 75,000 to 100,000 distinct CDR3 sequences; 10% to 15% were detected once. Together, the top ten hold about 4% of the sample.

The intended sense of this specimen's time point label: patch test 1, 2 weeks after DPC sensitization. This specimen's treatment or condition label, interpreted: therapeutic diphenylcyclopropenone sensitization with weekly scalp DPC. Blood at each patch-test visit was drawn before the patch test was applied. Patients were eligible if aged 18 to 70, diagnosed with alopecia and judged suitable for DPC therapy, and pregnant patients were excluded. Total RNA was extracted from unfractionated whole blood that had been collected in Tempus Blood RNA tubes. The sample originates from a study of human T cells and chemical hapten exposure (dated by TCRdb to the early 2020s). For the wider study: For sensitization, 2% DPC in acetone was applied to a 2 cm by 2 cm area of upper inner arm skin. Libraries were combined into a pool for sequencing, and differences in TCR yield between samples came mainly from small differences in library volumes within the pool. Patch testing was done on the upper back using Finn chambers containing 0.01% DPC, and results were scored after 6 days according to International Contact Dermatitis Research Group standards. The study tracked peripheral blood TCR repertoire changes in vivo during primary and secondary sensitization to the hapten diphenylcyclopropenone (DPC) in alopecia patients. Patients additionally received weekly therapeutic DPC doses to the scalp throughout the roughly 25-week study period. Blood samples were taken from patients before sensitization (week 0) and then at 2, 6 and about 24 weeks after DPC sensitization. Most of the patients in the cohort were female, and the cohort covered alopecia areata with under or over 50% scalp involvement, alopecia totalis and alopecia universalis. About 30 alopecia patients provided blood for TCR sequencing at one to four time points (pre-sensitization, 2, 6 and 24 weeks). Paper-wide results and their limitations: Because every patient had alopecia, a presumed autoimmune disease, the patients' immune response might differ from that of healthy individuals. After repeated subsampling, the strength of the expansion versus patch-test correlation and the threshold at which it became significant changed. A positive correlation was found between the number of PT1 expanded TCRs and patch test score, with significance reached at thresholds 8, 16 and 32 but not 4. Compared with pre-sensitization or healthy control sets, expanded TCRs formed significantly more large CDR3 similarity clusters, which is consistent with antigen-driven responses. No change with DPC sensitization was found in the number of TCRs above 1 in 1000 frequency, and no evidence of global repertoire structure alterations was found.

Deletion took 6 bases off V and 2 bases off J, with a span of 10 bases between the germline ends. The germline V gene yields SQVTM for CDR1 and ANQGSEA for CDR2. From its cysteine to its phenylalanine, the CDR3 spans 12 amino acids. Of all the DNA, just the CDR3 is kept, 36 bases in frame from base 1. Specimen: whole blood, collected in connection with sensitization to the hapten diphenylcyclopropenone (DPC). Recombination joined TRBV29-1 with TRBJ2-5; the D gene is perhaps TRBD1, on 6 matching bases. This TCR was sampled from a woman in her fifties or sixties with alopecia areata. Some clones in this sample may be carry-over from other donors' samples. The bases read TGCAGCGTAGGACAGATTCAAGAGACCCAGTACTTC. This encodes CSVGQIQETQYF. The entire variable domain, with the stretches around the CDR3 drawn from the reference TRBV29-1 and TRBJ2-5 proteins, is SAVISQKPSRDICQRGTSLTIQCQVDSQVTMMFWYRQQPGQSLTLIATANQGSEATYESGFVIDKFPISRPNLTFSTLTVSNMSPEDSSIYLCSVGQIQETQYFGPGTRLLVL.